The 20 T cell receptor beta chains below come from one sample, sequenced in a study of neurological immune-mediated disorders. In TCRdb, the 5' RACE reads were re-called with MiXCR into one record per CDR3 protein. The sample records roughly 70,000 distinct CDR3 sequences, roughly 3.9% being singletons. Source material: PBMCs. Receptors were obtained from a man between 25 and 39 years old with multiple sclerosis.

This clonotype appeared many times. The chain has TRBV12-3 or TRBV12-4 and TRBJ2-3, with 14 bases that match TRBD2. CDR3 length: 16 residues. The ends lost 5 bases at V and 6 bases at J; junction bases unmatched: 7. This CDR3 reads CASSPGTSGGLDTQYF. The CDR3, as DNA: TGTGCCAGCAGTCCAGGGACTAGCGGGGGCCTTGATACGCAGTATTTT.

This clonotype was observed at least ten times. The chain joins TRBV29-1 to TRBJ2-3; maybe TRBD1 (5 bases). The ends were cut back, 7 bases at V and 2 bases at J, with 10 bases in the middle. Germline-derived CDR1 and CDR2 are SQVTM and ANQGSEA. CDR3 length: 12 amino acids. The CDR3 DNA sequence: TGCAGCGCTGGGGCCTTCACAGATACGCAGTATTTT. Translating gives CSAGAFTDTQYF.

This clonotype was seen repeatedly, ten times or more. The chain links TRBV29-1 to TRBJ2-5, with D possibly matching TRBD1 (6 bases). This CDR3 is 15 amino acids long. V lost 0 bases to trimming and J lost 5 bases, with 16 bases between them. Germline V gene data show CDR1 as SQVTM and CDR2 as ANQGSEA. CDR3 region: CSVEDPGTQFETQYF. CDR3 nucleotides: TGCAGCGTTGAAGATCCCGGGACACAATTTGAGACCCAGTACTTC.

This clonotype was observed at least ten times. The chain has TRBV29-1 and TRBJ2-7; the match to TRBD2 covers 11 bases. Germline loops: CDR1 SQVTM, CDR2 ANQGSEA. The CDR3 contains 14 residues. V lost 3 bases, J lost 5 bases, and 6 bases stayed unmatched. The CDR3 reads CSVEGLADRDEQYF. For the CDR3, the DNA is TGCAGCGTTGAGGGACTAGCGGACAGGGACGAGCAGTACTTC.

This clonotype was counted ten times or more. This chain joins TRBV3-1 and TRBJ2-1, with 9 bases fitting TRBD1. Trimming cost V 4 bases and J 3 bases; bases outside gene matches: 4. The CDR3 contains 15 residues. CDR1 is LGHDT and CDR2 is YNNKEL in the germline V gene (reference sequence). The CDR3: CASSPRDRVYNEQFF. The CDR3 region has the DNA TGTGCCAGCAGCCCCCGGGACAGGGTCTACAATGAGCAGTTCTTC.

This clonotype was recorded at least ten times. The chain is built from TRBV6-1 and TRBJ1-2, with unresolved D. V was clipped by 11 bases and J by 0 bases, with 16 bases between them. The CDR3 spans 14 residues. CDR1 and CDR2 (germline): MNHNS, SASEGT. The CDR3 loop reads CALDRDGANYGYTF. DNA for the CDR3: TGTGCCCTTGACCGGGATGGAGCTAACTATGGCTACACCTTC.

This clonotype was observed many times. This chain links TRBV28 with TRBJ1-2; tentatively, D is TRBD1 (5 bases). The CDR3 length is 13 residues. With 6 bases removed from V and 8 bases from J, the gap between germline ends came to 16 bases. Germline assignment: CDR1 MDHEN and CDR2 SYDVKM. CDR3 bases: TGTGCCAGCAGCCAACACACAGGTCTCGGCTACACCTTC. It translates to CASSQHTGLGYTF.

In its sample, this clonotype was seen many times. The rearrangement joins TRBV7-2 to TRBJ1-1; D may be TRBD1 (5 bases). This CDR3 is 13 amino acids long. From germline, CDR1 is SGHTA and CDR2 FQGNSA. The V and J ends lost 5 bases and 1 base respectively, with 8 bases between them. CDR3 nucleotides: TGTGCCAGCAGCGTGAGGGGGAACACTGAAGCTTTCTTT. Protein product: CASSVRGNTEAFF.

This clonotype was counted ten times or more. V and J are TRBV5-1 and TRBJ1-1; TRBD1 aligns across 10 bases. V trimming: 3 bases; J trimming: 4 bases; junction bases outside the gene matches: 3. The CDR3 runs to 14 residues. CDR1 is SGHRS and CDR2 is YFSETQ in the germline V gene. The DNA of the CDR3 is TGCGCCAGCAGCTACCGGGACAGGGGCACTGAAGCTTTCTTT. Its translation: CASSYRDRGTEAFF.

In this sample, this clonotype turned up many times. This chain joins TRBV12-3 or TRBV12-4 and TRBJ1-5, with D uncertain. The V end was cut by 3 bases, the J end by 9 bases, with 6 bases between. The length of the CDR3 is 11 residues. CDR3 amino acids: CASSLEGPQHF. DNA of the CDR3: TGTGCCAGCAGTTTGGAGGGGCCCCAGCATTTT.

This clonotype was seen repeatedly, ten times or more. The rearrangement links TRBV20-1 to TRBJ1-4; D is unresolved. Germline loops: CDR1 DFQATT, CDR2 SNEGSKA (reference sequence). The V end lost 1 base, the J end lost 8 bases, and 14 bases lay between the germline ends. The CDR3 has 14 amino acids. CDR3 DNA sequence: TGCAGTGCTAGAGTCCGGGGTTCTCCGGAAAAACTGTTTTTT. It yields the protein CSARVRGSPEKLFF.

This clonotype was seen at least ten times. The gene calls are TRBV10-3 and TRBJ2-7, with 10 positions matching TRBD1. This CDR3 region has 15 residues. Germline assignment: CDR1 ENHRY and CDR2 SYGVKD. V trimming: 3 bases; J trimming: 5 bases; junction bases outside the gene matches: 7. The CDR3, as DNA: TGTGCCATCAGTGAAACCGGGACAGGGGTGCACGAGCAGTACTTC. This encodes CAISETGTGVHEQYF.

This clonotype was counted many times. The V gene is TRBV4-1, the J gene TRBJ1-2, with D hard to call. V was shortened by 2 bases and J by 3 bases, with 7 bases between the two germline ends. Germline CDR1 MGHRA, CDR2 YSYEKL. The CDR3 length is 13 residues. The CDR3 region is CASSQNKDYGYTF. CDR3 sequence (DNA): TGCGCCAGCAGCCAAAATAAGGACTATGGCTACACCTTC.

In its sample, this clonotype was seen many times. CDR3 DNA sequence: TGCGCCAGCAGCCTCCGGGGGAGTTTCCTCTACGAGCAGTACTTC. It specifies CASSLRGSFLYEQYF. The gene calls are TRBV5-1 and TRBJ2-7; a possible D gene is TRBD2 (6 bases). V was cut by 4 bases and J by 3 bases, with 17 bases left in between. This CDR3 is 15 amino acids long. CDR1 is SGHRS, CDR2 YFSETQ, per germline.

As regards this clonotype: A much larger clone differs by one base, so this may be a read error. This sequence joins TRBV10-3 and TRBJ2-3; TRBD1 might be the D (5 bases). V lost 5 bases and J lost 2, with 11 bases in between. The germline CDR1 and CDR2 sequences are ENHRY and SYGVKD. This CDR3 has 14 residues. The CDR3 DNA sequence: TGTGCCATCAGTCCAGGGATCATCACAGATACGCAGTATTTT. Encoded protein: CAISPGIITDTQYF.

At least ten counts were recorded for this clonotype. The V call is TRBV12-3 or TRBV12-4, the J call TRBJ2-3; 10 bases match TRBD2. The CDR3 spans 17 residues. V lost 5 bases, J lost 4 bases, and 12 bases stayed unmatched. CDR3 sequence reads: CASSPRGSGGFADTQYF. CDR3 nucleotide sequence: TGTGCCAGCAGTCCTCGAGGTAGCGGGGGGTTCGCAGATACGCAGTATTTT.

This clonotype came up many times. This sequence joins TRBV12-3 or TRBV12-4 and TRBJ1-3; 7 bases fit TRBD1. The CDR3 has 15 amino acids. J lost 0 bases, V lost 6 bases, and 5 bases had no gene match. The CDR3 coding sequence is TGTGCCAGCAGCCATACAGGGGTCTCTGGAAACACCATATATTTT. It translates to CASSHTGVSGNTIYF.

This clonotype showed up many times. V usage is TRBV5-1 and J usage is TRBJ2-3, with 11 bases matching TRBD2. V shed 3 bases, J shed 11 bases, and the junction held 14 bases outside the gene matches. Germline V gene sequence: CDR1 SGHRS, CDR2 YFSETQ. The CDR3 is 16 residues long. In DNA, the CDR3 is TGCGCCAGCAGCTCCGCCGAACTAGCGGGGGAGGCCGGGCAGTATTTT. It translates to CASSSAELAGEAGQYF.

The DNA of the CDR3 is TGTGCCAGCAGCGACACGACAGGGACCCAAGAGACCCAGTACTTC. Translated: CASSDTTGTQETQYF. V usage is TRBV11-2 and J usage is TRBJ2-5; 7 positions agree with TRBD1. The CDR3 covers 15 residues. Looked up from germline, CDR1 is SGHAT and CDR2 is FQNNGV. J gave up 1 base and V 5 bases, and 7 bases lay outside the gene matches.

Many counts were recorded for this clonotype. The V call is TRBV12-3 or TRBV12-4, the J call TRBJ1-5, with D possibly matching TRBD1 (5 bases). The CDR3 consists of 14 residues. Trimming took off 3 bases at V and 6 bases at J, with 12 bases between the two ends. The CDR3 sequence: CASSFQGFAQPQHF. CDR3 bases: TGTGCCAGCAGTTTTCAGGGCTTTGCTCAGCCCCAGCATTTT.